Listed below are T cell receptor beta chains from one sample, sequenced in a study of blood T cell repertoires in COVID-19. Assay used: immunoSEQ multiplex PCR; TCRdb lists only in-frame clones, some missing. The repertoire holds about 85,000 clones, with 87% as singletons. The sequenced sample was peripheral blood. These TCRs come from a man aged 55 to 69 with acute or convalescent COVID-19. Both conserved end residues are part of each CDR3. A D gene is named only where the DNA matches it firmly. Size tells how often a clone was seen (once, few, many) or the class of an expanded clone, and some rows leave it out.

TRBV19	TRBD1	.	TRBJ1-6	CASSMVDREGYNSPLHF	TGTGCCAGTAGTATGGTCGACAGGGAAGGGTATAATTCACCCCTCCACTTT
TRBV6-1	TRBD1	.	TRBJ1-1	CASSEEVGQGDTEAFF	TGTGCCAGCAGTGAAGAAGTGGGACAGGGGGACACTGAAGCTTTCTTT
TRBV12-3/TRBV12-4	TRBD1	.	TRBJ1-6	CASSFGQGLPLHF	TGTGCCAGCAGTTTCGGACAGGGCTTACCCCTCCACTTT
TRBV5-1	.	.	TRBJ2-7	CASSSDSVYEQYF	TGCGCCAGCAGCTCAGACAGCGTCTACGAGCAGTACTTC
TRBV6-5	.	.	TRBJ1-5	CASSYNSNQPQHF	TGTGCCAGCAGTTATAACTCTAATCAGCCCCAGCATTTT
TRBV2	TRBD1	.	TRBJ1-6	CASSDARGPVNSPLHF	TGTGCCAGCAGTGATGCCAGGGGGCCGGTGAATTCACCCCTCCACTTT
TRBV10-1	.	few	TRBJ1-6	CASSSGHRNSPLHF	TGCGCCAGCAGCTCGGGACACCGAAATTCACCCCTCCACTTT
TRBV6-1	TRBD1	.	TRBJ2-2	CASSEGTAGGKGRTGELFF	TGTGCCAGCAGTGAAGGAACTGCAGGGGGCAAAGGTCGCACCGGGGAGCTGTTTTTT
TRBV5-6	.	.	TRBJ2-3	CASSGGSDTQYF	TGTGCCAGCAGCGGGGGGTCAGATACGCAGTATTTT
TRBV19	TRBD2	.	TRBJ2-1	CASSISGGAVVLEQFF	TGTGCCAGTAGTATTAGCGGGGGGGCCGTTGTCCTTGAGCAGTTCTTC
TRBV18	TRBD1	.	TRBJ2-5	CASSPGWTGEETQYF	TGTGCCAGCTCACCTGGATGGACAGGCGAAGAGACCCAGTACTTC
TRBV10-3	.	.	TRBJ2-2	CAIKSVGSGAGELFF	TGTGCCATCAAGTCGGTGGGTAGCGGAGCCGGGGAGCTGTTTTTT
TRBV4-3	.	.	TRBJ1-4	CASSGLPGGGEEKLFF	TGCGCCAGCAGCGGACTGCCAGGCGGGGGTGAAGAAAAACTGTTTTTT
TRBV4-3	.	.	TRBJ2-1	CASSLQTGNEQFF	TGCGCCAGCAGCCTCCAGACGGGCAATGAGCAGTTCTTC
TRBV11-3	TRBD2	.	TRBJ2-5	CASSGREGETQYF	TGTGCCAGCAGCGGAAGGGAGGGAGAGACCCAGTACTTC
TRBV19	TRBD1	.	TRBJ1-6	CASSVTGSSPLHF	TGTGCCAGTAGTGTGACAGGGTCTTCACCCCTCCACTTT
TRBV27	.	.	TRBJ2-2	CASSPRQVGFGGELFF	TGTGCCAGCAGTCCCCGACAGGTGGGATTCGGCGGGGAGCTGTTTTTT
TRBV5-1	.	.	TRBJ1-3	CASSWGLGAGNTIYF	TGCGCCAGCAGCTGGGGCTTGGGCGCTGGAAACACCATATATTTT
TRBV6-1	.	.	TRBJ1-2	CASSELGDTPYGYTF	TGTGCCAGCAGTGAACTAGGGGATACCCCCTATGGCTACACCTTC
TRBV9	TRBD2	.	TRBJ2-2	CASSVASGETTLGNTGELFF	TGTGCCAGCAGCGTAGCTAGCGGGGAAACCACTCTTGGTAACACCGGGGAGCTGTTTTTT
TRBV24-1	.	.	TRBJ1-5	CAVGQGLSNSNQPQHF	TGTGCGGTGGGCCAGGGGTTAAGCAATAGCAATCAGCCCCAGCATTTT
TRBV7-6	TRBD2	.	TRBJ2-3	CASSPKTSGATDTQYF	TGTGCCAGCAGCCCCAAGACTAGCGGGGCGACAGATACGCAGTATTTT